This is a list of T cell receptor beta chains from one sample in a study of cytomegalovirus exposure and HLA in healthy donors. The repertoire was sequenced with immunoSEQ multiplex PCR; TCRdb's copy has only in-frame clones and lacks some. The sample has 150,000 to 200,000 clones; about four fifths are singletons. Input material: PBMCs. Every receptor here comes from a woman aged 18-30 years in good health and CMV-seronegative. Both conserved end residues are part of each CDR3. A D gene is named only where the DNA matches it firmly. Some rows mark clone size as missing; the rest say once, few, many or name a class of expanded clone.

v_gene	d_gene	j_gene	abundance	CDR3nt	CDR3aa
TRBV5-1	TRBD2	TRBJ2-1	-	TGCGCCAGCAGCCGTGGACTAGCGGGAGCGGTTGATGAGCAGTTCTTC	CASSRGLAGAVDEQFF
TRBV11-2	TRBD1	TRBJ1-2	-	TGTGCCAGCAGCCCATACGACAGGGGCGCTAACTATGGCTACACCTTC	CASSPYDRGANYGYTF
TRBV6-5	TRBD1	TRBJ2-7	few	TGTGCCAGCAGCCGTGGGACAGGCATCTCCTACGAGCAGTACTTC	CASSRGTGISYEQYF
TRBV2	TRBD2	TRBJ2-1	-	TGTGCCAGCAGAGGGACTAGCGGGACTCATGAGCAGTTCTTC	CASRGTSGTHEQFF
TRBV6-5	-	TRBJ2-5	-	TGTGCCAGCCACACAGTAGGAGAGACCCAGTACTTC	CASHTVGETQYF
TRBV7-9	-	TRBJ2-7	-	TGTTCCAGCAGCCCGTCCGGGGGCGAGCAGTACTTC	CSSSPSGGEQYF
TRBV9	-	TRBJ2-3	-	TGTGCCAGCAGCCTCGAGGGCTCTAGCACAGATACGCAGTATTTT	CASSLEGSSTDTQYF
TRBV2	-	TRBJ2-5	-	TGTGCCAGCAGTGCATTCGGCGATGCAAGGGGAGGAGAGACCCAGTACTTC	CASSAFGDARGGETQYF
TRBV4-3	-	TRBJ1-2	few	TGCGCCAGCAGCCAAGCGGAAATGAGGGGCTACACCTTC	CASSQAEMRGYTF
TRBV7-9	-	TRBJ1-3	-	TGTGCCAGCAGCTCGGACTACTCTGGAAACACCATATATTTT	CASSSDYSGNTIYF
TRBV4-2	TRBD2	TRBJ2-3	-	TGTGCCAGCAGCCAAGATTATGGGACTAGCGATAAAGATACGCAGTATTTT	CASSQDYGTSDKDTQYF
TRBV28	-	TRBJ1-1	-	TGTGCCAGCAGTTTCGGTAACACTGAAGCTTTCTTT	CASSFGNTEAFF
TRBV20-1	-	TRBJ2-3	-	TGCAGTCGGGTCCGGGAGCGTACGCAGTATTTT	CSRVRERTQYF
TRBV15	TRBD2	TRBJ2-7	-	TGTGCCACCAGCAGAGCGGGAGGGGGCTACGAGCAGTACTTC	CATSRAGGGYEQYF
TRBV7-2	-	TRBJ2-7	-	TGTGCCAGCAGCCCCATCCCAGACGAGCAGTACTTC	CASSPIPDEQYF
TRBV28	TRBD1	TRBJ2-7	-	TGTGCCAGCAGTTGGCCGCTCCAGGGACAGGGGGGTTACGAGCAGTACTTC	CASSWPLQGQGGYEQYF
TRBV30	TRBD1	TRBJ1-5	few	TGTGCCTGGAGTGTATCAGGGGGCGCAGGTCAGCCCCAGCATTTT	CAWSVSGGAGQPQHF
TRBV6-6	TRBD2	TRBJ2-1	few	TGTGCCAGCAGTTCGGTGGCTAGCGGGAGCGATGAGCAGTTCTTC	CASSSVASGSDEQFF
TRBV4-1	-	TRBJ2-6	-	TGCGCCAGCATGGGCGATGGGTACCTCTCTGGGGCCAACGTCCTGACTTTC	CASMGDGYLSGANVLTF
TRBV4-2	-	TRBJ2-1	-	TGTGCCAGCAGCCAAGCCTTGGGAGGATATCTAGGTAATGAGCAGTTCTTC	CASSQALGGYLGNEQFF
TRBV2	-	TRBJ2-1	-	TGTGCCAGCAACGGGGGAGAAACGGGGAATGAGCAGCTCTTC	CASNGGETGNEQLF
TRBV30	TRBD2	TRBJ2-1	-	TGTGCCTGGAGGGGCGGGAGCTACAATGAGCAGTTCTTC	CAWRGGSYNEQFF
TRBV27	TRBD2	TRBJ2-7	-	TGTGCCAGCAGTTTCTCGGGAGGAACCTACGAGCAGTACTTC	CASSFSGGTYEQYF
TRBV27	TRBD1	TRBJ2-3	-	TGTGCCAGCAGGCATGGGACAGGAGTCACAGATACGCAGTATTTT	CASRHGTGVTDTQYF
TRBV10-1	TRBD2	TRBJ2-7	-	TGCGCCAGCAGTGAGTCCCGACTAGCGGGAGGCCCCGAGCCCTACGAGCAGTACTTC	CASSESRLAGGPEPYEQYF
TRBV4-3	TRBD1	TRBJ2-1	-	TGCGCCAGCAGCCAAGATACAGGGGGCAATGAGCAGTTCTTC	CASSQDTGGNEQFF
TRBV29-1	-	TRBJ1-2	-	TGCAGCGCCCAACCGGCTGGGACATTAGGCGGCTACACCTTC	CSAQPAGTLGGYTF
TRBV29-1	-	TRBJ2-3	-	TGCAGCGTTGATGGCCGGGGGACAGATACGCAGTATTTT	CSVDGRGTDTQYF
TRBV4-2	TRBD2	TRBJ2-3	-	TGTGCCAGCAGCCAAGAAGTAGCGGGGCCAAGCACAGATACGCAGTATTTT	CASSQEVAGPSTDTQYF
TRBV7-9	-	TRBJ1-2	-	TGTGCCAGCAGCTTATCCCGGGAGAAGGGCTACACCTTC	CASSLSREKGYTF
TRBV28	-	TRBJ1-2	-	TGTGCCAGCAGTTTAGACAGTGCCTATGGCTACACCTTC	CASSLDSAYGYTF
TRBV6-1	-	TRBJ1-5	few	TGTGCCAGCAGTGTAACAAGTAGCAATCAGCCCCAGCATTTT	CASSVTSSNQPQHF
TRBV7-9	TRBD2	TRBJ2-7	-	TGTGCCAGCAGCCCACTTGCGGGAGTAACCTACGAGCAGTACTTC	CASSPLAGVTYEQYF
TRBV5-6	TRBD1	TRBJ1-1	-	TGTGCCAGCAGCCGACAGGGCGTGAACACTGAAGCTTTCTTT	CASSRQGVNTEAFF
TRBV15	-	TRBJ1-1	-	TGTGCCACCAGCGTAAGAGGATTGCGAGATGATACTGAAGCTTTCTTT	CATSVRGLRDDTEAFF
TRBV28	-	TRBJ2-5	once	TGTGCCAGCTTGGGGCCGGAGACCCAGTACTTC	CASLGPETQYF
TRBV7-9	TRBD2	TRBJ2-1	once	TGTGCCAGCAGCTTCGGACTAGCGGACAATGAGCAGTTCTTC	CASSFGLADNEQFF
TRBV11-2	TRBD1	TRBJ1-1	-	TGTGCCAGCAGCTTCAGGGGGTTTGGGAACACTGAAGCTTTCTTT	CASSFRGFGNTEAFF
TRBV11-2	-	TRBJ2-5	-	TGTGCCAGCAGCTGGGGGCAGGAGACCCAGTACTTC	CASSWGQETQYF
TRBV2	-	TRBJ1-2	-	TGTGCCAGCAGTGTACCGGGAGGGGATGGCTACACCTTC	CASSVPGGDGYTF
TRBV7-9	TRBD1	TRBJ1-3	-	TGTGCCAGCAGCCCACTGGACAGGGGAGAGTTCTTT	CASSPLDRGEFF
TRBV27	TRBD2	TRBJ2-1	-	TGTGCCAGCAGTCCCAACCGACTAGCGCTATACAATGAGCAGTTCTTC	CASSPNRLALYNEQFF
TRBV29-1	TRBD1	TRBJ2-1	-	TGCAGCGTTGAAACCAGGGGGAATGAGCAGTTCTTC	CSVETRGNEQFF
TRBV5-1	-	TRBJ1-1	few	TGCGCCAGCAGCCCGCGGGATCTGGACACTGAAGCTTTCTTT	CASSPRDLDTEAFF
TRBV18	-	TRBJ1-1	-	TGTGCCAGCTCACCGAGGAATATACACACCGAAGCTTTCTTT	CASSPRNIHTEAFF